The rows below give T cell receptor beta chains drawn from one sample of a study of T cells after yellow fever vaccination. TCRdb used MiXCR to reprocess the 5' RACE reads, holding one entry per CDR3 protein. The sample includes hundreds of thousands of distinct CDR3 sequences, approximately 13% of them seen just once. Sequences were derived from PBMCs, sampled on the day of the yellow fever booster vaccination. The source is a man aged 30 to 39 who received the YFV17D yellow fever vaccine. The CDR3 runs from the conserved cysteine through the conserved F or W. The D gene is left open where the match is weak. Size is stated for part of the rows, as once, few or many counts, or as a class when the clone is expanded.

>TRBV20-1|TRBD1|few|TRBJ1-4
CSAREGPGTAGTNEKLFF
TGCAGTGCTAGAGAAGGACCCGGGACAGCTGGAACTAATGAAAAACTGTTTTTT
>TRBV10-3|-|-|TRBJ1-6
CAISPRPEDSPLHF
TGTGCCATCAGCCCTCGACCGGAGGACTCACCCCTCCACTTT
>TRBV9|-|few|TRBJ2-5
CASSVAFAETQYF
TGTGCCAGCAGCGTTGCCTTCGCAGAGACCCAGTACTTC
>TRBV6-5|-|-|TRBJ2-1
CASSYTQSSHNEQFF
TGTGCCAGCAGTTACACCCAAAGCTCCCACAATGAGCAGTTCTTC
>TRBV20-1|TRBD1|few|TRBJ1-1
CSAQGANTEAFF
TGCAGTGCTCAGGGGGCAAACACTGAAGCTTTCTTT
>TRBV7-2|-|few|TRBJ1-1
CASSSGPQGRGEAFF
TGTGCCAGCAGCTCAGGACCTCAGGGGAGGGGAGAAGCTTTCTTT
>TRBV4-3|-|few|TRBJ2-5
CASSQRGTQETQYF
TGCGCCAGCAGCCAGCGGGGAACTCAAGAGACCCAGTACTTC
>TRBV5-6|-|few|TRBJ2-2
CASSLLTTGNTGELFF
TGTGCCAGCAGCTTGCTAACTACAGGAAACACCGGGGAGCTGTTTTTT
>TRBV24-1|-|few|TRBJ1-5
CATSDLGQPQHF
TGTGCCACCAGTGACTTAGGTCAGCCCCAGCATTTT
>TRBV7-9|TRBD2|many|TRBJ2-2
CASYGDGRDTGELFF
TGTGCCAGTTACGGGGACGGGAGGGACACCGGGGAGCTGTTTTTT
>TRBV18|TRBD1|few|TRBJ1-5
CASSPGTGGPGQPQHF
TGTGCCAGCTCACCTGGGACAGGGGGCCCCGGACAGCCCCAGCATTTT
>TRBV25-1|-|few|TRBJ2-1
CASSGHGTPTQEQFF
TGTGCCAGCAGTGGCCACGGGACTCCCACTCAGGAGCAGTTCTTC
>TRBV6-5|TRBD2|-|TRBJ2-1
CASNWEGTKLNEQFF
TGTGCCAGCAATTGGGAGGGGACCAAACTCAATGAGCAGTTCTTC
>TRBV7-3|-|many|TRBJ2-3
CASSLSLEADTQYF
TGTGCCAGCAGCTTAAGTTTGGAGGCAGATACGCAGTATTTT
>TRBV7-2|TRBD1|few|TRBJ2-5
CASSSGQGGLRQETQYF
TGTGCCAGCAGCTCGGGACAGGGGGGTTTGCGCCAAGAGACCCAGTACTTC
>TRBV6-5|-|-|TRBJ1-1
CASSWRGVTEAFF
TGTGCCAGCAGTTGGCGAGGGGTCACTGAAGCTTTCTTT
>TRBV12-3/TRBV12-4|-|-|TRBJ1-2
CASSLETGLSYGYTF
TGTGCCAGCAGTTTAGAGACAGGTTTATCCTATGGCTACACCTTC
>TRBV3-1|-|-|TRBJ2-1
CASSSGSNPFGEQFF
TGTGCCAGCAGCTCCGGAAGCAACCCATTCGGTGAGCAGTTCTTC
>TRBV14|TRBD1|-|TRBJ2-1
CASSQPGQGWFNEQFF
TGTGCCAGCAGCCAACCGGGACAGGGGTGGTTCAATGAGCAGTTCTTC
>TRBV11-2|-|-|TRBJ1-2
CASSLQGHGYTF
TGTGCCAGCAGTCTACAGGGTCACGGCTACACCTTC
>TRBV5-1|-|few|TRBJ2-1
CASSPDLAYNEQFF
TGCGCCAGCAGTCCAGACCTGGCTTACAATGAGCAGTTCTTC